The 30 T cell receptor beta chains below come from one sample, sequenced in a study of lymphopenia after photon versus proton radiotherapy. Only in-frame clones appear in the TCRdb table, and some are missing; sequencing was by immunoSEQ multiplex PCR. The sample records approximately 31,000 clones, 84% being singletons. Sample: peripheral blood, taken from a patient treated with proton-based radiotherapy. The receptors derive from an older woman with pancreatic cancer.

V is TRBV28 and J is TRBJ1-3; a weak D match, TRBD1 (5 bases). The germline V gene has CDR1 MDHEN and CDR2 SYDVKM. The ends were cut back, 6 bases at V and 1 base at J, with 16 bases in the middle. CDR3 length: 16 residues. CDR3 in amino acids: CASRSPGVRSGNTIYF. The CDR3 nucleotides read TGTGCCAGCAGATCCCCGGGGGTTCGGTCTGGAAACACCATATATTTT.

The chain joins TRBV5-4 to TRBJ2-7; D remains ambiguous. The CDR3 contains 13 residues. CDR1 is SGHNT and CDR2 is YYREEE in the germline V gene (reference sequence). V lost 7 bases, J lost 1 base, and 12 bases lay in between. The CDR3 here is CASWSTDSYEQYF. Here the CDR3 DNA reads TGTGCCAGCTGGTCGACCGATTCCTACGAGCAGTACTTC.

This CDR3 is CASSPVPGQASNGYTF. The CDR3 nucleotides read TGTGCCAGCAGCCCCGTACCGGGACAGGCCTCGAATGGCTACACCTTC. The rearrangement uses TRBV2 and TRBJ1-2; the match to TRBD1 covers 8 bases. The length of the CDR3 is 16 residues. V shed 6 bases and J 6 bases; nucleotides not matched to a gene: 15. Germline assignment: CDR1 SNHLY and CDR2 FYNNEI.

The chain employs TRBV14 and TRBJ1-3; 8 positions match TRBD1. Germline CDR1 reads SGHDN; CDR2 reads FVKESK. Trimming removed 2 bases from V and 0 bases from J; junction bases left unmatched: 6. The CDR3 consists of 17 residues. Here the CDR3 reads CASSQKGQGRSGNTIYF. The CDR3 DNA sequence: TGTGCCAGCAGCCAAAAAGGACAGGGACGCTCTGGAAACACCATATATTTT. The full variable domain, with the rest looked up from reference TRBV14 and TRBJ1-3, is EAGVTQFPSHSVIEKGQTVTLRCDPISGHDNLYWYRRVMGKEIKFLLHFVKESKQDESGMPNNRFLAERTGGTYSTLKVQPAELEDSGVYFCASSQKGQGRSGNTIYFGEGSWLTVV.

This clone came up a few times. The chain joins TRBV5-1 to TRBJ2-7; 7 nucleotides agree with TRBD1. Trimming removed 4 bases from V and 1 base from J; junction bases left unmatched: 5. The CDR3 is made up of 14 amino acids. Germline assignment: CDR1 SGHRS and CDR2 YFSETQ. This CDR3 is CASSPGTVSYEQYF. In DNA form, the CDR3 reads TGCGCCAGCAGCCCAGGGACAGTTTCCTACGAGCAGTACTTC.

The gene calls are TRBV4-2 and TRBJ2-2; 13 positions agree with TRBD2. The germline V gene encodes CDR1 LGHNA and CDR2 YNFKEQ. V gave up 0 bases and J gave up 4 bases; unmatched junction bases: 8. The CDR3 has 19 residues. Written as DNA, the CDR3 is TGTGCCAGCAGCCAAGATTACGGACTAGCGGGAGTTAGCACCGGGGAGCTGTTTTTT. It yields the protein CASSQDYGLAGVSTGELFF.

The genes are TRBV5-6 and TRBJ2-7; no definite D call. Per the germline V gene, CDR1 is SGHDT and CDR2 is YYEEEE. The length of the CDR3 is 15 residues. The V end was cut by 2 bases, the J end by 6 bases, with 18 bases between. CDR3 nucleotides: TGTGCCAGCAGCTTAGGCCCCCGGGCTTCGGGCGAGCAGTACTTC. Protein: CASSLGPRASGEQYF.

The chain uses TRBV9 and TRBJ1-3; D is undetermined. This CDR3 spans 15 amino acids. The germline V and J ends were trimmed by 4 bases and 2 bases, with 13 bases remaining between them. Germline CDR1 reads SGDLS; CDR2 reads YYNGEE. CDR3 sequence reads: CASSPSWDAGNTIYF. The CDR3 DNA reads TGTGCCAGCAGCCCGAGTTGGGATGCTGGAAACACCATATATTTT. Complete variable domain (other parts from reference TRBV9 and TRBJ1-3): DSGVTQTPKHLITATGQRVTLRCSPRSGDLSVYWYQQSLDQGLQFLIQYYNGEERAKGNILERFSAQQFPDLHSELNLSSLELGDSALYFCASSPSWDAGNTIYFGEGSWLTVV.

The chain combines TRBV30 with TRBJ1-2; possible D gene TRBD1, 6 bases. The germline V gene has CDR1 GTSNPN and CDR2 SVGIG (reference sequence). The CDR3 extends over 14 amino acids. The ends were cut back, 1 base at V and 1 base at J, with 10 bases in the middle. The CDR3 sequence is CAWSEGGNNYGYTF. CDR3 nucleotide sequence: TGTGCCTGGAGTGAGGGGGGGAATAACTATGGCTACACCTTC. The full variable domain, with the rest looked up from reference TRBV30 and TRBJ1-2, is SQTIHQWPATLVQPVGSPLSLECTVEGTSNPNLYWYRQAAGRGLQLLFYSVGIGQISSEVPQNLSASRPQDRQFILSSKKLLLSDSGFYLCAWSEGGNNYGYTFGSGTRLTVV.

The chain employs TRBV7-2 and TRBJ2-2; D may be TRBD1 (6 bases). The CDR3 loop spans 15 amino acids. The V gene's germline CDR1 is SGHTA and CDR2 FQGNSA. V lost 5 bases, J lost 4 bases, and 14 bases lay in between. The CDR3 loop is CASSQGLSGTGELFF. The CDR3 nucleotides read TGTGCCAGCAGCCAGGGGCTCAGCGGCACCGGGGAGCTGTTTTTT.

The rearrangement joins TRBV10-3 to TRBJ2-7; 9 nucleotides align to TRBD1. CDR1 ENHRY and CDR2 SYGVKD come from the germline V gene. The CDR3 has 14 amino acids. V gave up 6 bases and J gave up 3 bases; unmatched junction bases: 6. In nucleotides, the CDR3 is TGTGCCATCAGCTTGGGACAGGGATACTACGAGCAGTACTTC. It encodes CAISLGQGYYEQYF.

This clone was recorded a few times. CDR3 coding DNA: TGTGCCTGGAGGGGGACAGGGGACTCCGGGGAGCTGTTTTTT. Translation gives CAWRGTGDSGELFF. The gene calls are TRBV30 and TRBJ2-2, with 10 nucleotides matching TRBD1. The CDR3 is 14 residues long. Trimming took 3 bases from V and 6 from J; bases not matched to a gene: 4. CDR1 is GTSNPN and CDR2 is SVGIG in the germline V gene (reference sequence).

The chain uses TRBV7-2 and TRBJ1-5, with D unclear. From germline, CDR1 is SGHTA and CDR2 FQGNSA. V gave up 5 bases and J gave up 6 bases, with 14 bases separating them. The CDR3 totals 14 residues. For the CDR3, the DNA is TGTGCCAGCAGCCCTTCGGGAGGTAGTCAGCCCCAGCATTTT. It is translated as CASSPSGGSQPQHF.

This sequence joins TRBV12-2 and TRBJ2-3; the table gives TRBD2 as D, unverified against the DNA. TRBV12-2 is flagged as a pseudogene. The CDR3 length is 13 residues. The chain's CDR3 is CASLGGLADTQYF. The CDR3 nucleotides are TGTGCAAGCCTCGGGGGGCTCGCAGATACGCAGTATTTT.

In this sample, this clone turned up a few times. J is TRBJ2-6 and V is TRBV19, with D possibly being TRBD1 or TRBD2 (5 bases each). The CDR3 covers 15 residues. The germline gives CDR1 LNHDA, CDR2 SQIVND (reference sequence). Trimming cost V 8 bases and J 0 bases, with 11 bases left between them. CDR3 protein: CASGGRSSGANVLTF. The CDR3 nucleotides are TGTGCCAGTGGGGGACGGAGCTCTGGGGCCAACGTCCTGACTTTC.

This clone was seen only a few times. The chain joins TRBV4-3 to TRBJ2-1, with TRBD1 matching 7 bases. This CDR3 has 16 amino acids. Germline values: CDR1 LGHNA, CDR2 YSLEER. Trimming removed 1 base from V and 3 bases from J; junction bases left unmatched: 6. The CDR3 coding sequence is TGCGCCAGCAGCCAAGGGGACAGATCGGTCTACAATGAGCAGTTCTTC. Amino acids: CASSQGDRSVYNEQFF.

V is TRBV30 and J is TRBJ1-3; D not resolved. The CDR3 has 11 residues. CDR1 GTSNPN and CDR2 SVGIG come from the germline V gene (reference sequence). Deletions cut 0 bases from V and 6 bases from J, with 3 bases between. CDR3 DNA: TGTGCCTGGAGTGTACAAAACACCATATATTTT. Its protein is CAWSVQNTIYF.

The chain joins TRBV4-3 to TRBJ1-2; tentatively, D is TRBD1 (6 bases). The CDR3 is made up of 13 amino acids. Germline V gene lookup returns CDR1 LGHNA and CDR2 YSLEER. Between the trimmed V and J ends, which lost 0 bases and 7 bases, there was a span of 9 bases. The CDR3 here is CASSQEGGRGYTF. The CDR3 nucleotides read TGCGCCAGCAGCCAAGAAGGGGGGCGTGGCTACACCTTC.

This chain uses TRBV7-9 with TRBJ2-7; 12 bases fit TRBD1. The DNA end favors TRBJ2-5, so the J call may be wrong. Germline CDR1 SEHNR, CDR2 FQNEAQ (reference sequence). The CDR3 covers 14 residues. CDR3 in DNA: TGTGCCAGCAGCAGGGACAGGGGGCGAGAGACCCAGTACTTC. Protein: CASSRDRGRETQYF.

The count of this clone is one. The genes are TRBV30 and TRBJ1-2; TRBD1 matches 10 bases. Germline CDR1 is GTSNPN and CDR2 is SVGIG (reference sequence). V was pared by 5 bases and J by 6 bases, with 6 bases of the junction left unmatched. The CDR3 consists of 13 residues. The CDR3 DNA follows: TGTGCCTGGGGGACAGGGGACTTTAATGGCTACACCTTC. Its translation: CAWGTGDFNGYTF.

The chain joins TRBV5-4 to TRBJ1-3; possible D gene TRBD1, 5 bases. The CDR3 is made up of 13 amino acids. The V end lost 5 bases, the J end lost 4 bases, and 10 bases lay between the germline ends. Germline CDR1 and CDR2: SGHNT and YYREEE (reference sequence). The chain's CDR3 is CASRTEGGNTIYF. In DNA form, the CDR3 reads TGTGCCAGCAGAACTGAGGGGGGAAACACCATATATTTT.

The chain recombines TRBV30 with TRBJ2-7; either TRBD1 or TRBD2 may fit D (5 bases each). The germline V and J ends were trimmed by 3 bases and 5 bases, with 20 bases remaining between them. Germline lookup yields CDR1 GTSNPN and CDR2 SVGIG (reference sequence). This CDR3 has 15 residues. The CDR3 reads CAWSGTGTPVDEQYF. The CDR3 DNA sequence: TGTGCCTGGAGCGGAACTGGGACGCCCGTGGACGAGCAGTACTTC.

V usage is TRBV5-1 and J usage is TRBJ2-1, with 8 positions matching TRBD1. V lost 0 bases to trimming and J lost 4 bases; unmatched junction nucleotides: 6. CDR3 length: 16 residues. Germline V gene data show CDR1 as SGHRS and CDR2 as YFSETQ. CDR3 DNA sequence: TGCGCCAGCAGCTTGGAGGGGGACAGGCAGTACAATGAGCAGTTCTTC. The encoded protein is CASSLEGDRQYNEQFF.

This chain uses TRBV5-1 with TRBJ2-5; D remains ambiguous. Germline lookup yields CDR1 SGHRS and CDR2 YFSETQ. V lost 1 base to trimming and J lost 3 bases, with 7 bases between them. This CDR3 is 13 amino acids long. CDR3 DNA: TGCGCCAGCAGCTTGTACTCGAAAGAGACCCAGTACTTC. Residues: CASSLYSKETQYF.

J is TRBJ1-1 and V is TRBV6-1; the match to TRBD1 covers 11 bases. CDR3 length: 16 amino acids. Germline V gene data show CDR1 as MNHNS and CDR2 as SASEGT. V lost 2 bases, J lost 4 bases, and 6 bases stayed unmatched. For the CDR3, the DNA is TGTGCCAGCAGTGAACTTCCCGGGACAGGGGGCACTGAAGCTTTCTTT. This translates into CASSELPGTGGTEAFF.

CDR3 loop: CASSEMVRQGSEQYF. CDR3 DNA: TGTGCCAGCAGTGAAATGGTACGGCAGGGTAGCGAGCAGTACTTC. The genes are TRBV6-1 and TRBJ2-7; a weak D match, TRBD1 (5 bases). CDR3 length: 15 residues. From germline, CDR1 is MNHNS and CDR2 SASEGT. V was cut by 2 bases and J by 6 bases, with 17 bases left in between.

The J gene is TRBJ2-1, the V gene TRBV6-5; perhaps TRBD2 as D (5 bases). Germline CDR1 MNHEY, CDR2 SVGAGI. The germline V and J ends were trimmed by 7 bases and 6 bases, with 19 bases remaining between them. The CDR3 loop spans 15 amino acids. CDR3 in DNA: TGTGCCAGCACCGATCCGGTGGGAGCGGCCAATGAGCAGTTCTTC. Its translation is CASTDPVGAANEQFF.

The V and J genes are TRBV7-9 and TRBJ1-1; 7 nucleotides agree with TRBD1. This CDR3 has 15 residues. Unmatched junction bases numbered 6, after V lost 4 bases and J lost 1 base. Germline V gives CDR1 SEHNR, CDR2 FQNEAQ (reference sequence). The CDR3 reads CASSSWEGANTEAFF. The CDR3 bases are TGTGCCAGCAGCTCCTGGGAGGGGGCGAACACTGAAGCTTTCTTT.

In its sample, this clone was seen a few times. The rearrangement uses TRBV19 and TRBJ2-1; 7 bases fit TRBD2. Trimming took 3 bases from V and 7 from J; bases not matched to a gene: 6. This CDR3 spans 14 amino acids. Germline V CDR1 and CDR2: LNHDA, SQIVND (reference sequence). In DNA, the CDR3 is TGTGCCAGTAGTATCGGACTAGTTGCGAATGAGCAGTTCTTC. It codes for CASSIGLVANEQFF.

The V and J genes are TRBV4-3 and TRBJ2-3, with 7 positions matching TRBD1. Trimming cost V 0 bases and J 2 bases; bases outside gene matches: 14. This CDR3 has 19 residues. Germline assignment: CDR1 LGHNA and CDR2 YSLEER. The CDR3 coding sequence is TGCGCCAGCAGCCAAGATGCCTCGATCACAGGGGCCATCACAGATACGCAGTATTTT. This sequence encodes CASSQDASITGAITDTQYF.